This is a list of T cell receptor beta chains from one sample in a study of cytomegalovirus exposure and HLA in healthy donors. Sequencing was performed with immunoSEQ multiplex PCR; in TCRdb, only in-frame clones are kept and a portion is missing. The sample comprises fewer than 200,000 clones, about 78% of which are singletons, and approximately 2.5% rests with the top ten. Sequencing was carried out using PBMCs. The receptors come from a man in his 60s in good health and CMV-seronegative. Each CDR3 is given with its conserved first and last residue. Each record gives: V gene, D gene, J gene, clone size, CDR3 DNA, CDR3 protein. A D gene is named only where the DNA matches it firmly. Clone sizes are given selectively: once, few, many, or a class where the clone is expanded.

TRBV27	TRBD2	TRBJ2-1	NA	TGTGCCAGCAGTTTGGCTAGCGGGAATTACAATGAGCAGTTCTTC	CASSLASGNYNEQFF
TRBV7-9	NA	TRBJ1-1	NA	TGTGCCAGCAGCTTAACGGACAGCCGTGCTTTCTTT	CASSLTDSRAFF
TRBV19	TRBD1	TRBJ2-5	NA	TGTGCCAGTAGTATCGGGACAGGATGGGGCCAAGAGACCCAGTACTTC	CASSIGTGWGQETQYF
TRBV28	TRBD2	TRBJ2-1	NA	TGTGCCAGCAGTTCTAGCGGGAGGGCCTACAATGAGCAGTTCTTC	CASSSSGRAYNEQFF
TRBV19	TRBD1	TRBJ1-1	NA	TGTGCCAGTAGTATGACAGGGACGGTGAACACTGAAGCTTTCTTT	CASSMTGTVNTEAFF
TRBV29-1	NA	TRBJ2-7	NA	TGCAGCGTTGGTGAAGGAGGCTACGAGCAGTACTTC	CSVGEGGYEQYF
TRBV5-6	NA	TRBJ1-5	NA	TGTGCCAGCAGCTCAACCGCGGGGGGGCTTGGCAATCAGCCCCAGCATTTT	CASSSTAGGLGNQPQHF
TRBV7-9	NA	TRBJ1-1	NA	TGTGCTGGGGGGGGCGCCGAGCGCACTGAAGCTTTCTTT	CAGGGAERTEAFF
TRBV5-1	TRBD1	TRBJ1-4	NA	TGCGCCAGCAGTCAACAGGGGGGTGATGAAAAACTGTTTTTT	CASSQQGGDEKLFF
TRBV28	TRBD2	TRBJ2-2	few	TGTGCCAGCAGCCAACTAGCGGGGGGGCACACCGGGGAGCTGTTTTTT	CASSQLAGGHTGELFF
TRBV5-1	TRBD1	TRBJ1-4	NA	TGCGCCAGCAGCTTGTCGCAGGGGGAGGCAAAACTGTTTTTT	CASSLSQGEAKLFF
TRBV7-9	TRBD1	TRBJ1-4	NA	TGTTCCAGCAGCCCCCGGGACAGGGGCTTGACTAATGAAAAACTGTTTTTT	CSSSPRDRGLTNEKLFF
TRBV27	NA	TRBJ2-7	NA	TGTGCCAGCAGCTCGGTGGGCGCCTACGAGCAGTACTTC	CASSSVGAYEQYF
TRBV19	NA	TRBJ2-7	NA	TGTGCCAGTAGTGCCCGACAGGCCCACGAGCAGTACTTC	CASSARQAHEQYF
TRBV2	TRBD1	TRBJ1-3	NA	TGTGCCAGCAGTGAGATCAGGGGGCAATCTGGAAACACCATATATTTT	CASSEIRGQSGNTIYF
TRBV29-1	NA	TRBJ1-2	NA	TGCAGCGTTGAAGAGGAGGAGGCTGGCTACACCTTC	CSVEEEEAGYTF
TRBV28	NA	TRBJ1-1	few	TGTGCCAGCAGTTTAGGGGGGGGTGAAGCTTTCTTT	CASSLGGGEAFF
TRBV6-5	TRBD2	TRBJ2-2	NA	TGTGCCAGCAGCGCGGGACTAGCGGGTACCGGGGAGCTGTTTTTT	CASSAGLAGTGELFF
TRBV5-6	NA	TRBJ2-1	NA	TGTGCCAGCACCCGTGTGGCCAGGGATGAGCAGTTCTTC	CASTRVARDEQFF
TRBV30	NA	TRBJ1-5	NA	TGTGCCTGGAGTGTTGGGACACTAACTTATCAGCCCCAGCATTTT	CAWSVGTLTYQPQHF
TRBV5-6	NA	TRBJ2-7	NA	TGTGCCAGCAGCTTGGCAGGGCGCAGGCCCTACGAGCAGTACTTC	CASSLAGRRPYEQYF
TRBV4-2	NA	TRBJ1-1	NA	TGTGCCAGCAGCCAAGTAGGAGGACCTTTGAACACTGAAGCTTTCTTT	CASSQVGGPLNTEAFF
TRBV28	TRBD2	TRBJ2-7	NA	TGTGCCAGCAGTCCGGGACTAGCAGCCTACGAGCAGTACTTC	CASSPGLAAYEQYF
TRBV5-6	TRBD1	TRBJ1-3	NA	TGTGCCAGCAGGGGGACAGCCTCTGGAAACACCATATATTTT	CASRGTASGNTIYF
TRBV7-9	NA	TRBJ1-5	NA	TGTGCCAGCAGCTTGGCTAGCAATCAGCCCCAGCATTTT	CASSLASNQPQHF